The 3 T cell receptor beta chains listed next were all sequenced from one sample in a study of T cell repertoires in cytomegalovirus infection (dated by TCRdb to about 2019). The run used an Illumina HiSeq 1500. TCRdb itself trimmed the public reads at Q25 with fastp, ran MiXCR and retained productive beta chains. Rows are unified per CDR3 protein, each entry keeping the most common DNA and genes. This sample lists some 800,000 distinct CDR3 sequences; almost 30% were detected once. Roughly 14% of the sample is taken by the ten largest. No antigens are known for them. The sample's treatment or condition, from its label and the paper: in vitro stimulation with specific CMV peptide epitopes to enrich CMV-specific T cells. Sample: cultured CD8+ T cells from PBMCs, taken from culture after CMV antigen stimulation. These receptors originate from a human donor in good health (CMV status not recorded). Some clones in this sample may be carry-over from other donors' samples.

The chain joins TRBV9 to TRBJ1-1; a possible D gene is TRBD1 (6 bases). The CDR3 is 15 amino acids. Trimming took 0 bases from V and 1 from J, leaving 10 bases between them. CDR1 is SGDLS, CDR2 YYNGEE, per germline. The chain's CDR3 is CASSVVGGGNTEAFF. DNA for the CDR3: TGTGCCAGCAGCGTAGTGGGAGGGGGGAACACTGAAGCTTTCTTT.

V is TRBV28 and J is TRBJ1-6; D may be TRBD1 (5 bases). V dropped 5 bases and J dropped 6 bases, with 17 bases sitting between them. CDR3 length: 16 amino acids. Looked up from germline, CDR1 is MDHEN and CDR2 is SYDVKM. CDR3 in DNA: TGTGCCAGCAGTCCGAGCCAGGGTTGGTTTAATTCACCCCTCCACTTT. Translating gives CASSPSQGWFNSPLHF.

This clonotype has only a few counts. The chain has TRBV27 and TRBJ2-6; D ambiguous. CDR1 MNHEY and CDR2 SMNVEV come from the germline V gene (reference sequence). Deletions cut 0 bases from V and 4 bases from J, with 4 bases between. The CDR3 runs to 14 residues. CDR3 coding DNA: TGTGCCAGCAGTTTATCGGGCGGGGCCAACGTCCTGACTTTC. The encoded protein is CASSLSGGANVLTF.